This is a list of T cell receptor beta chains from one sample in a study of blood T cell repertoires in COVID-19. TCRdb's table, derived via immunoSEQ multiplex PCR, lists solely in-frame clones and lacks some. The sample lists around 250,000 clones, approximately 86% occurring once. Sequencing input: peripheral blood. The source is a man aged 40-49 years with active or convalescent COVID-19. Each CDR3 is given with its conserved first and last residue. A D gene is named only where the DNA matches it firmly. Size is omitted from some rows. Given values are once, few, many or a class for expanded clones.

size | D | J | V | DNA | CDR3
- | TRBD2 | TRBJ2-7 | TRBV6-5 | TGTGCCAGCAGTTCCGCCCGACTAGCTGATACCTACGAGCAGTACTTC | CASSSARLADTYEQYF
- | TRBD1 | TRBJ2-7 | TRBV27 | TGTGCCAGCAGTTTATCAGGACAGGGGGTCCAGCAGTACTTC | CASSLSGQGVQQYF
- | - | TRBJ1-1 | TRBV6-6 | TGTGCCAGCAGTTACGCGGGGGCTCCGAACACTGAAGCTTTCTTT | CASSYAGAPNTEAFF
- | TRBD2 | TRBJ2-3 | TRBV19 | TGTGCCAGTAGTATAACGACTAGCGGGGGGGTTGGAGATACGCAGTATTTT | CASSITTSGGVGDTQYF
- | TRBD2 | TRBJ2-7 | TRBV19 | TGTGCCAGTGCGAGAGCGGGGGGTTTCTACGAGCAGTACTTC | CASARAGGFYEQYF
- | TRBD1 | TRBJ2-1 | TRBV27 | TGTGCCAGCCCGGGACAGAGTTACAATGAGCAGTTCTTC | CASPGQSYNEQFF
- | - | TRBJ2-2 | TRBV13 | TGTGCCAGCAGCTCGCGCCTCCAGGGGGAGGCCGGGGAGCTGTTTTTT | CASSSRLQGEAGELFF
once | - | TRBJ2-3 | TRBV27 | TGTGCCAGCAACCGACAGCCCACGACAGATACGCAGTATTTT | CASNRQPTTDTQYF
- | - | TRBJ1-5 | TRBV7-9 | TGTGCCAGCAGCTTAGGGGCTCAGGCCCAGCATTTT | CASSLGAQAQHF
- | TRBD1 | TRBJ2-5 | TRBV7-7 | TGTGCCAGCAGCTCGACAGGGGGCGAGGGGACCCAGTACTTC | CASSSTGGEGTQYF